A single sample is the source of the 13 T cell receptor beta chains below, sequenced in a study of T-cell memory formation after mild COVID-19. MiXCR was run by TCRdb on the 5' RACE reads, yielding one entry per CDR3 protein. The sample includes approximately 230,000 distinct CDR3 sequences, about a sixth of them seen just once. Material: PBMCs or a T cell subset sorted from them (not recorded which). The receptor set was obtained from a young man who had mild COVID-19 (a few samples of this study predate the infection). Cell type and time point are not known.

In its sample, this clonotype was seen a few times. The chain uses TRBV3-2 and TRBJ1-1; the table calls TRBD1, which could not be checked here. TRBV3-2 is a listed pseudogene. The CDR3 is 16 amino acids. The CDR3 region is CASSQAAQGANTEAFF. Here the CDR3 DNA reads TGTGCCAGCAGCCAAGCAGCACAGGGGGCGAACACTGAAGCTTTCTTT.

This rearrangement joins TRBV7-2 to TRBJ2-3; no clear D. The CDR3 is 13 amino acids. Germline assignment: CDR1 SGHTA and CDR2 FQGNSA. Trimming pared 6 bases from V and 1 base from J, leaving 8 bases between. The CDR3 is CASRAGGTDTQYF. CDR3 DNA sequence: TGTGCCAGCAGGGCTGGTGGCACAGATACGCAGTATTTT.

This clonotype appeared a few times. This sequence joins TRBV12-3 or TRBV12-4 and TRBJ1-5; maybe TRBD1 (5 bases). This CDR3 has 12 residues. V was shortened by 6 bases and J by 4 bases, with 7 bases between the two germline ends. The CDR3, as DNA: TGTGCCAGCAGGGGGACGAATCAGCCCCAGCATTTT. Translating it yields CASRGTNQPQHF.

This clonotype was counted a single time. The rearrangement links TRBV6-2 or TRBV6-3 to TRBJ2-7; TRBD2 aligns across 7 bases. CDR3 length: 17 residues. Germline CDR1 and CDR2: MNHEY and SVGEGT. V gave up 6 bases and J gave up 5 bases; unmatched junction bases: 19. The CDR3 DNA follows: TGTGCCAGCAGACCGCGCTCCATGGCGGGGGTTCGTAACGAGCAGTACGTC. The encoded protein is CASRPRSMAGVRNEQYV.

This clonotype showed up many times. The V and J genes are TRBV20-1 and TRBJ2-7, with D possibly matching TRBD1 (5 bases). The V gene lost 0 bases and the J gene lost 5 bases, with 14 bases spanning the gap. Per the germline V gene, CDR1 is DFQATT and CDR2 is SNEGSKA (reference sequence). The CDR3 sequence is 14 residues long. The CDR3 sequence is CSARDGKGYDEQYF. CDR3 sequence (DNA): TGCAGTGCTAGAGATGGTAAGGGGTACGACGAGCAGTACTTC.

The chain employs TRBV7-9 and TRBJ1-2; 9 bases agree with TRBD1. CDR3 length equals 14 residues. Germline-derived CDR1 and CDR2 are SEHNR and FQNEAQ (reference sequence). The J segment lost 5 bases and the V segment lost 3 bases, leaving 4 bases of the junction unmatched. CDR3: CASSFGTGKYGYTF. In nucleotides, the CDR3 is TGTGCCAGCAGCTTTGGGACAGGGAAGTATGGCTACACCTTC.

This clonotype has more than one count but fewer than ten. The chain recombines TRBV5-4 with TRBJ2-1; tentative D call: TRBD1 (5 bases). Germline V gene lookup returns CDR1 SGHNT and CDR2 YYREEE (reference sequence). The V gene lost 0 bases and the J gene lost 2 bases, with 9 bases spanning the gap. This CDR3 has 15 amino acids. The CDR3 protein is CASSLGGLTYNEQFF. The CDR3 nucleotides read TGTGCCAGCAGCTTGGGGGGCTTAACCTACAATGAGCAGTTCTTC.

This clonotype was seen only a few times. CDR3 loop: CASSRPDRSQETQYF. The CDR3 nucleotides are TGCGCCAGCAGCCGACCGGACAGGAGTCAGGAGACCCAGTACTTC. This chain joins TRBV5-1 and TRBJ2-5, with 7 bases matching TRBD1. The V segment lost 4 bases and the J segment 5 bases; nucleotides outside the gene matches: 11. There are 15 residues in the CDR3. CDR1 SGHRS and CDR2 YFSETQ come from the germline V gene. Full variable domain (rest looked up from reference TRBV5-1 and TRBJ2-5): KAGVTQTPRYLIKTRGQQVTLSCSPISGHRSVSWYQQTPGQGLQFLFEYFSETQRNKGNFPGRFSGRQFSNSRSEMNVSTLELGDSALYLCASSRPDRSQETQYFGPGTRLLVL.

This clonotype showed up just a few times. The chain joins TRBV12-3 or TRBV12-4 to TRBJ1-2; D is undetermined. Trimming stripped 2 bases from V and 8 bases from J, with 6 bases between. CDR3 length: 11 residues. The CDR3 loop reads CASSLQRGYTF. The DNA for the CDR3 is TGTGCCAGCAGTTTACAACGCGGCTACACCTTC.

This clonotype was observed a handful of times. The chain carries TRBV19 and TRBJ1-1; D not resolved. The CDR3 totals 13 residues. V was trimmed by 3 bases and J by 8 bases, leaving 13 bases between them. Germline V gives CDR1 LNHDA, CDR2 SQIVND (reference sequence). This CDR3 reads CASSIEDRAEAFF. The CDR3 bases are TGTGCCAGTAGTATTGAGGACCGCGCGGAAGCTTTCTTT. Using reference TRBV19 and TRBJ1-1 for the parts outside the CDR3, the full variable domain is DGGITQSPKYLFRKEGQNVTLSCEQNLNHDAMYWYRQDPGQGLRLIYYSQIVNDFQKGDIAEGYSVSREKKESFPLTVTSAQKNPTAFYLCASSIEDRAEAFFGQGTRLTVV.

This clonotype was recorded a few times. This sequence joins TRBV6-1 and TRBJ2-1, with 9 bases matching TRBD2. From germline, CDR1 is MNHNS and CDR2 SASEGT. With 6 bases clipped from V and 12 bases from J, the junction kept 12 bases outside the gene matches. The CDR3 is 14 amino acids. The CDR3 bases are TGTGCCAGCAGGGGTTTAGCGGGAGCTTGGGGGCAGTTCTTC. Protein sequence: CASRGLAGAWGQFF.

The chain carries TRBV7-2 and TRBJ2-7; 8 bases map to TRBD2. The V gene's germline CDR1 is SGHTA and CDR2 FQGNSA. This CDR3 contains 16 residues. V lost 1 base and J lost 2; bases outside the gene matches: 7. Here the CDR3 DNA reads TGTGCCAGCAGCTTAGTCTCGCGGGGGGATCCCTACGAGCAGTACTTC. Protein sequence: CASSLVSRGDPYEQYF.

This clonotype came up many times. CDR3 residues: CASSDGTGVNSTDTQYF. The CDR3 bases are TGTGCCAGCAGTGATGGGACAGGGGTAAATAGCACAGATACGCAGTATTTT. The chain combines TRBV2 with TRBJ2-3; 10 bases align to TRBD1. Germline loops: CDR1 SNHLY, CDR2 FYNNEI. CDR3 size: 17 residues. V was pared by 3 bases and J by 0 bases, with 6 bases of the junction left unmatched. The complete variable domain, with remaining parts taken from reference TRBV2 and TRBJ2-3, reads EPEVTQTPSHQVTQMGQEVILRCVPISNHLYFYWYRQILGQKVEFLVSFYNNEISEKSEIFDDQFSVERPDGSNFTLKIRSTKLEDSAMYFCASSDGTGVNSTDTQYFGPGTRLTVL.